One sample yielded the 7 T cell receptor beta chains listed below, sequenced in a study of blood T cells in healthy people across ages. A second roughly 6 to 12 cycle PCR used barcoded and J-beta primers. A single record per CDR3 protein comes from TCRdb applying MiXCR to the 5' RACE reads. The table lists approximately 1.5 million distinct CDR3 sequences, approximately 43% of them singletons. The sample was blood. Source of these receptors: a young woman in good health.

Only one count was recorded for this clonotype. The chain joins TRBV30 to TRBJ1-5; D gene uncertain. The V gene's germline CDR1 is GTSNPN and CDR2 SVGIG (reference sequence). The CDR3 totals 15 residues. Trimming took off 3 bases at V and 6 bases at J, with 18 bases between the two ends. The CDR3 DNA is TGTGCCTGGAGACAAAAAGGCGGAGGTCGTCAGCCCCAGCATTTT. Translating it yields CAWRQKGGGRQPQHF.

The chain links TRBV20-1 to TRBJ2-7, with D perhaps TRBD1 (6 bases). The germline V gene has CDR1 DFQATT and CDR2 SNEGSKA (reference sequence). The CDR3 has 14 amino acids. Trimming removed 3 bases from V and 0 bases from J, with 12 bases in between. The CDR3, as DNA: TGCAGTGCTAGCGTCAGGGGACCCTCCTACGAGCAGTACTTC. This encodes CSASVRGPSYEQYF.

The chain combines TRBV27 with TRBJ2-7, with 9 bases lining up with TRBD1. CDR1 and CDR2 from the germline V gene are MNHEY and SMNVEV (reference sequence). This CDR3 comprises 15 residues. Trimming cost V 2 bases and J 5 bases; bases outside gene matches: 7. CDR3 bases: TGTGCCAGCAGTTTAAGGGGGACAGGGATGAACGAGCAGTACTTC. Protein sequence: CASSLRGTGMNEQYF.

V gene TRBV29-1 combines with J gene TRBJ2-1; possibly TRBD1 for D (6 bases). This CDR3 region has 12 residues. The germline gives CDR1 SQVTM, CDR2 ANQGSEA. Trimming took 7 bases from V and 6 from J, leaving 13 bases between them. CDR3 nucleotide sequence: TGCAGCGCCGACCAGGGGCGCAATGAGCAGTTCTTC. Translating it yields CSADQGRNEQFF.

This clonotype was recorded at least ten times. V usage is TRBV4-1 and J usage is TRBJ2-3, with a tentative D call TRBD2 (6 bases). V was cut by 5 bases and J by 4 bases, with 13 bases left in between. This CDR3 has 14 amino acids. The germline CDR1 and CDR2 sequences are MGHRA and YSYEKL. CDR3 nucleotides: TGCGCCAGCAGCAGGCAGGGAGGAGCAGATACGCAGTATTTT. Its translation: CASSRQGGADTQYF.

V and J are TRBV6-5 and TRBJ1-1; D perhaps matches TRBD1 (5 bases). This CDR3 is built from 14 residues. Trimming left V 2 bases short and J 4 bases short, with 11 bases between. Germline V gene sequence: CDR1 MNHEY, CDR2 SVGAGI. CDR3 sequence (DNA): TGTGCCAGCAGTTACATGGGGGGATTCACTGAAGCTTTCTTT. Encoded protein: CASSYMGGFTEAFF.

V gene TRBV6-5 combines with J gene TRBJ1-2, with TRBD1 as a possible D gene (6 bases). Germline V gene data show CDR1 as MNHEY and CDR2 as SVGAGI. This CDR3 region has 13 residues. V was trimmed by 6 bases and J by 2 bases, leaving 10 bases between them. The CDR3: CASRRDTNYGYTF. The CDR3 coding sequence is TGTGCCAGCAGGCGGGACACCAACTATGGCTACACCTTC.